The rows below give T cell receptor beta chains drawn from one sample of a study of blood T cell repertoires in COVID-19. TCRdb keeps only in-frame clones here, not all; method: immunoSEQ multiplex PCR. The sample records 300,000 to 350,000 clones, approximately 90% being singletons. The specimen sequenced was peripheral blood. The receptors were gathered from a woman aged 18-35 years who had recovered from COVID-19. The CDR3 runs from the conserved cysteine through the conserved F or W. The D gene is left open where the match is weak. Size values are once, few and many counts, or a class for expanded clones, and some rows have none.

clone_size	v_call	j_call	d_call	cdr3_nt	cdr3_aa
NA	TRBV18	TRBJ2-5	TRBD1	TGTGCCAGCGCCGCAGGGGGCGAGGAGACCCAGTACTTC	CASAAGGEETQYF
NA	TRBV5-1	TRBJ2-3	TRBD2	TGCGCCAGCAGCTTGGGCGGGACTAGCGGAATTGATACGCAGTATTTT	CASSLGGTSGIDTQYF
NA	TRBV10-3	TRBJ2-3	TRBD1	TGTGCCATCAGTGGCGCCACAGGGGGCAGTGGCACAGATACGCAGTATTTT	CAISGATGGSGTDTQYF
few	TRBV4-3	TRBJ1-1	NA	TGCGCCAGCAGCCAAGAGGTATCAGGGAACACTGAAGCTTTCTTT	CASSQEVSGNTEAFF
once	TRBV7-2	TRBJ2-1	TRBD2	TGTGCCAGCAGCTTAACCCCCTTGGCTAGCGGTCTCTACAATGAGCAGTTCTTC	CASSLTPLASGLYNEQFF
NA	TRBV24-1	TRBJ2-5	TRBD1	TGTGCCACCAGTGATTTGACGGGACAGGAAAAAGAGACCCAGTACTTC	CATSDLTGQEKETQYF
NA	TRBV19	TRBJ2-1	TRBD2	TGTGCCAGTACCCCCCGGGGGGTCCCCTACAATGAGCAGTTCTTC	CASTPRGVPYNEQFF
NA	TRBV11-2	TRBJ1-1	NA	TGTGCCAGCAGCTTAGAGGCAACGGCAGGTAGTCTGGCTTTCTTT	CASSLEATAGSLAFF
NA	TRBV25-1	TRBJ1-2	TRBD1	TGTGCCAGCAGGGATGACAGGGGCTATGGCTACACCTTC	CASRDDRGYGYTF
NA	TRBV3-1/TRBV3-2	TRBJ2-2	TRBD2	TGTGCCAGCAGCCAACTAGCGGTGAACACCGGGGAGCTGTTTTTT	CASSQLAVNTGELFF
NA	TRBV11-3	TRBJ2-1	TRBD2	TGTGCCAGCAGCCCTCCGGCTAGCGGGAGGGGCCTGGGGTTCTTC	CASSPPASGRGLGFF
NA	TRBV7-2	TRBJ2-2	NA	TGTGCCAGCAGCTTAGACGGACAGTACGGGGAGCTGTTTTTT	CASSLDGQYGELFF
NA	TRBV27	TRBJ1-1	NA	TGTGCCAGCAGTTTACTTGGGGCGGAAGCTTTCTTT	CASSLLGAEAFF
NA	TRBV6-2/TRBV6-3	TRBJ2-1	TRBD1	TGTGCCAGCAGTTACACGACGGGCCAGGGGGTATACAATGAGCAGTTCTTC	CASSYTTGQGVYNEQFF
NA	TRBV4-3	TRBJ2-1	TRBD2	TGCGCCAGCAGCTTCAGCGGGAGTCGGTCCGAGCAGTTCTTC	CASSFSGSRSEQFF
NA	TRBV6-6	TRBJ1-1	NA	TGTGCCAGCAGTTATCCTTTAGGTGACATGAACACTGAAGCTTTCTTT	CASSYPLGDMNTEAFF
once	TRBV19	TRBJ1-2	NA	TGTGCCAGTAGTAGGGGGCACGGATATGGCTACACCTTC	CASSRGHGYGYTF
NA	TRBV4-3	TRBJ2-1	NA	TGCGCCAGCAGCCAAGAGGCAGGGGAAGCCTACAATGAGCAGTTCTTC	CASSQEAGEAYNEQFF
once	TRBV7-2	TRBJ2-2	TRBD2	TGTGCCAGCAGCTCGACTAGCGGGAGGGCCGTAGGGGAGCTGTTTTTT	CASSSTSGRAVGELFF
few	TRBV6-2/TRBV6-3	TRBJ1-6	TRBD1	TGTGCCAGCAGTTACCCCCGTGGGACAGGGATCGGCGGCTCCTATAATTCACCCCTCCACTTT	CASSYPRGTGIGGSYNSPLHF
NA	TRBV11-2	TRBJ1-5	NA	TGTGCCAGCAGCTTGGGACATCGTCAGCCCCAGCATTTT	CASSLGHRQPQHF
NA	TRBV7-9	TRBJ1-2	NA	TGTGCCAGCAGCCCCAAGGGGGGGGCCCATGGCTACACCTTC	CASSPKGGAHGYTF
NA	TRBV7-9	TRBJ2-1	TRBD2	TGTGCCAGCAGCGCCGGGACTAGCGGGAGTTCCTACAATGAGCAGTTCTTC	CASSAGTSGSSYNEQFF
NA	TRBV5-1	TRBJ2-5	NA	TGCGCCAGCAGCTCGGGATCTAATAAAGAGACCCAGTACTTC	CASSSGSNKETQYF
NA	TRBV12-3/TRBV12-4	TRBJ2-2	NA	TGTGCCAGCAGTTCGACAGAAACCGGGGAGCTGTTTTTT	CASSSTETGELFF
NA	TRBV12-5	TRBJ2-1	NA	TGTGCTAGTGCCCCGGTTGGGGGACTCTACAATGAGCAGTTCTTC	CASAPVGGLYNEQFF
NA	TRBV7-7	TRBJ1-1	TRBD1	TGTGCCAGCAGCCCCGACAGGGACACTGAAGCTTTCTTT	CASSPDRDTEAFF
NA	TRBV7-8	TRBJ2-3	TRBD2	TGTGCCAGCAGCTTGCTAGCGGGAGGAGGAGATACGCAGTATTTT	CASSLLAGGGDTQYF
NA	TRBV28	TRBJ2-2	TRBD1	TGTGCCAGCAGTTTAACGACAGGGGGGAGCCCCGGGGAGCTGTTTTTT	CASSLTTGGSPGELFF
NA	TRBV29-1	TRBJ2-1	NA	TGCAGCGTTGAAGGCGTGGCCAGCGATGAGCAGTTCTTC	CSVEGVASDEQFF
NA	TRBV19	TRBJ1-2	TRBD1	TGTGCCAGTAGTCCTCCGGACAGGGCTTTCGGCTACACCTTC	CASSPPDRAFGYTF
NA	TRBV5-1	TRBJ1-1	NA	TGCGCCAGCAGCTTGGACAGACCGAACACTGAAGCTTTCTTT	CASSLDRPNTEAFF
NA	TRBV15	TRBJ2-1	NA	TGTGCCACCAGCAGAGAGGTTGCGGCTAGCTGGGGGCACAATGAGCAGTTCTTC	CATSREVAASWGHNEQFF
NA	TRBV19	TRBJ2-1	NA	TGTGCCAGTAGTCTTGGATTTGGAGGGGTGAGCTCCTACAATGAGCAGTTCTTC	CASSLGFGGVSSYNEQFF
NA	TRBV3-1/TRBV3-2	TRBJ1-5	NA	TGTGCCAGCAGCCAAGGGGTGGGCATGGGTTACCAGCCCCAGCATTTT	CASSQGVGMGYQPQHF
NA	TRBV6-5	TRBJ2-2	NA	TGTGCCAGCTGGGGCGGCACCGGGGAGCTGTTTTTT	CASWGGTGELFF
NA	TRBV5-1	TRBJ2-1	NA	TGCGCCAGCAGCTTGGCCCGCGGGTCCTACAATGAGCAGTTCTTC	CASSLARGSYNEQFF
once	TRBV10-3	TRBJ2-1	NA	TGTGCCATCAGTCCGAGCGGCAGCTCCTACAATGAGCAGTTCTTC	CAISPSGSSYNEQFF
once	TRBV19	TRBJ1-4	NA	TGTGCCAGTAGTATACAGGGACACACTAATGAAAAACTGTTTTTT	CASSIQGHTNEKLFF
NA	TRBV7-2	TRBJ2-1	TRBD2	TGTGCCAGCAGCTTAGCGAGTCGGCTAGCGGGAGGCTACAATGAGCAGTTCTTC	CASSLASRLAGGYNEQFF
once	TRBV19	TRBJ2-5	TRBD1	TGTGCCAGTAGTCCAGGGACAGGTGAGACCCAGTACTTC	CASSPGTGETQYF
NA	TRBV7-9	TRBJ1-1	NA	TGTGCCAGCAGTTCCCGAGGGAGAGACACTGAAGCTTTCTTT	CASSSRGRDTEAFF
NA	TRBV2	TRBJ1-2	TRBD1	TGTGCCAGCAGTTCCCTAGGACAGGGCGACTATGGCTACACCTTC	CASSSLGQGDYGYTF
NA	TRBV4-1	TRBJ1-1	NA	TGCGCCAGCAGCCAAGAATGGGCAGCTATGAACACTGAAGCTTTCTTT	CASSQEWAAMNTEAFF
NA	TRBV19	TRBJ1-5	NA	TGTGCCAGTAGTATAATGGTGGCGGCGGAGCCCCAGCATTTT	CASSIMVAAEPQHF
NA	TRBV10-3	TRBJ1-1	TRBD1	TGTGCCATCAGTGGAGGACAGGGCATAAACACTGAAGCTTTCTTT	CAISGGQGINTEAFF
NA	TRBV15	TRBJ2-3	TRBD2	TGTGCCACCAGCAGAGGCCTAGCGGGAGGGCCATTAGTGACAGATACGCAGTATTTT	CATSRGLAGGPLVTDTQYF
NA	TRBV4-1	TRBJ2-3	NA	TGCGCCAGCAGCCAAGTTAGCCTAGGATCAATGACAGATACGCAGTATTTT	CASSQVSLGSMTDTQYF
NA	TRBV5-1	TRBJ1-1	TRBD1	TGCGCCAGCAGCGAGGGGACAGTCCCTGAAGCTTTCTTT	CASSEGTVPEAFF
NA	TRBV6-5	TRBJ1-2	NA	TGTGCCAGCAATTGGGGAAACAGGGCCTATGGCTACACCTTC	CASNWGNRAYGYTF
NA	TRBV6-1	TRBJ2-1	NA	TGTGCCAGCAGTGAAGAACGTTCCAGCGGAATCCTCCTCTCCTACAATGAGCAGTTCTTC	CASSEERSSGILLSYNEQFF